The source of this T cell receptor beta chain is a study of blood T cell repertoires in COVID-19. Study in general: Italy, Spain and the United States were the sources of the convalescent and acute COVID-19 samples. In each case, the material was cDNA or gDNA derived from T cells, B-cell-depleted T cells, or PBMCs.

TCRdb's copy holds only in-frame clones and misses some; the assay was immunoSEQ multiplex PCR. Of more than 70,000 clones listed, roughly 80% were seen once; the top ten hold 30% to 45%. The source material was peripheral blood. The receptor comes from a woman aged 70-85 years with acute or convalescent COVID-19.

CDR3: CATRASGDYEQFF. CDR3 nucleotides: TGTGCCACCAGGGCTAGCGGGGATTATGAGCAGTTCTTC. V and J are TRBV24-1 and TRBJ2-1, with 9 bases matching TRBD2. V dropped 7 bases and J dropped 8; count of bases not matched to a gene: 5. Germline CDR1 and CDR2: KGHDR and SFDVKD. The CDR3 is 13 amino acids.